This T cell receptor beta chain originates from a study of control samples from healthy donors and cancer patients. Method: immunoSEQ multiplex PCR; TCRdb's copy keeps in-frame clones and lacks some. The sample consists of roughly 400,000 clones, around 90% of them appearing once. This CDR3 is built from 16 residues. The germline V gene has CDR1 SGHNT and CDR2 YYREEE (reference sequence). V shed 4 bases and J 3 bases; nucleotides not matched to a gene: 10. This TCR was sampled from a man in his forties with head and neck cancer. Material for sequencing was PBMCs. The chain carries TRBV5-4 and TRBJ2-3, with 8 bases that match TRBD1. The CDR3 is CASSPRQGLVTDTQYF. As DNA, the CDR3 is TGTGCCAGCAGCCCCAGACAGGGGTTGGTGACAGATACGCAGTATTTT.